The 31 T cell receptor beta chains presented below share a single source sample, sequenced in a study of blood T cell repertoires in COVID-19. Produced via immunoSEQ multiplex PCR; TCRdb's table is partial and in-frame only. The repertoire holds fewer than 350,000 clones, with 75% to 95% as singletons. The sequenced sample consisted of PBMCs or T cells enriched from blood (not recorded which). These TCRs come from a man aged 35 to 55 who had been exposed to COVID-19.

The chain uses TRBV7-2 and TRBJ1-1; possible D gene TRBD1, 6 bases. Germline CDR1 reads SGHTA; CDR2 reads FQGNSA. Trimming removed 6 bases from V and 11 bases from J, with 16 bases in between. The CDR3 runs 12 residues. CDR3 region: CASRGAAEGAFF. DNA for the CDR3: TGTGCCAGCAGGGGGGCGGCCGAGGGTGCTTTCTTT. Looking up the rest from reference TRBV7-2 and TRBJ1-1 gives the full variable domain: GAGVSQSPSNKVTEKGKDVELRCDPISGHTALYWYRQSLGQGLEFLIYFQGNSAPDKSGLPSDRFSAERTGGSVSTLTIQRTQQEDSAVYLCASRGAAEGAFFGQGTRLTVV.

V gene TRBV7-9 combines with J gene TRBJ2-7; 7 bases line up with TRBD1. V was pared by 5 bases and J by 5 bases, with 6 bases of the junction left unmatched. The CDR3 is made up of 13 amino acids. CDR1 is SEHNR and CDR2 is FQNEAQ in the germline V gene (reference sequence). The CDR3 loop reads CASSIFDRDEQYF. The CDR3 DNA follows: TGTGCCAGCAGCATTTTCGACAGGGACGAGCAGTACTTC.

The genes are TRBV30 and TRBJ2-7; TRBD2 aligns across 9 bases. This CDR3 has 15 amino acids. The germline gives CDR1 GTSNPN, CDR2 SVGIG (reference sequence). Trimming cost V 3 bases and J 3 bases; bases outside gene matches: 9. CDR3: CAWRAFPSGNYEQYF. The CDR3 nucleotides read TGTGCCTGGAGGGCCTTTCCTAGCGGGAACTACGAGCAGTACTTC.

The J gene is TRBJ2-7, the V gene TRBV4-1; TRBD2 matches 10 bases. The CDR3 has 18 residues. V was pared by 0 bases and J by 4 bases, with 12 bases of the junction left unmatched. In germline, CDR1 is MGHRA, CDR2 YSYEKL. This chain's CDR3 is CASSQDLAGLANRYEQYF. CDR3 in DNA: TGCGCCAGCAGCCAAGATCTGGCGGGACTAGCGAATCGGTACGAGCAGTACTTC.

The rearrangement uses TRBV12-3 or TRBV12-4 and TRBJ1-1, with D unclear. The germline V and J ends were trimmed by 5 bases and 4 bases, with 11 bases remaining between them. This CDR3 has 13 residues. The CDR3 sequence: CASSLATGTEAFF. CDR3 nucleotide sequence: TGTGCCAGCAGTCTTGCGACGGGCACTGAAGCTTTCTTT.

This chain joins TRBV24-1 and TRBJ1-5; D gene unclear. The CDR3 contains 13 residues. Trimming stripped 5 bases from V and 2 bases from J, with 6 bases between. Germline loops: CDR1 KGHDR, CDR2 SFDVKD. This CDR3 is CATSVGGNQPQHF. As DNA, the CDR3 is TGTGCCACCAGTGTCGGGGGCAATCAGCCCCAGCATTTT.

This chain joins TRBV19 and TRBJ2-7; D is uncertain. Germline V gives CDR1 LNHDA, CDR2 SQIVND (reference sequence). With 8 bases removed from V and 7 bases from J, the gap between germline ends came to 18 bases. CDR3 size: 13 residues. The CDR3 sequence: CASGPRPTMEQYF. Here the CDR3 DNA reads TGTGCCAGTGGTCCGAGGCCTACCATGGAGCAGTACTTC.

The chain joins TRBV30 to TRBJ1-1, with a possible D match to TRBD1 (5 bases). The ends were cut back, 2 bases at V and 3 bases at J, with 16 bases in the middle. The CDR3 has 15 residues. The V gene's germline CDR1 is GTSNPN and CDR2 SVGIG (reference sequence). The CDR3 DNA is TGTGCCTGGAGTCGGCGGGGCAGCCAATACACTGAAGCTTTCTTT. This encodes CAWSRRGSQYTEAFF.

V and J are TRBV5-4 and TRBJ2-1; 13 bases are a match to TRBD2. Per germline, CDR1 SGHNT and CDR2 YYREEE (reference sequence). Losses at the gene ends were 3 bases for V and 7 bases for J; bases not matched to a gene: 7. The length of the CDR3 is 16 residues. The CDR3 bases are TGTGCCAGCAGCTCCAGGACTAGCGGGAGTATTAATGAGCAGTTCTTC. Translation gives CASSSRTSGSINEQFF.

The CDR3: CASSIRGIFETQYF. CDR3 bases: TGTGCCAGTAGTATTAGGGGTATCTTTGAGACCCAGTACTTC. The chain couples TRBV19 to TRBJ2-5; a weak D match, TRBD1 (5 bases). The germline V and J ends were trimmed by 3 bases and 5 bases, with 13 bases remaining between them. Germline V gene sequence: CDR1 LNHDA, CDR2 SQIVND (reference sequence). This CDR3 region has 14 residues.

The genes are TRBV29-1 and TRBJ1-5; 10 bases are a match to TRBD1. CDR3 length: 14 residues. Germline V gene lookup returns CDR1 SQVTM and CDR2 ANQGSEA. With 6 bases clipped from V and 3 bases from J, the junction kept 5 bases outside the gene matches. The CDR3 nucleotides read TGCAGCGTAGGGACAGGGGACATCAATCAGCCCCAGCATTTT. Its protein product is CSVGTGDINQPQHF.

V gene TRBV5-8 combines with J gene TRBJ1-1, with 7 nucleotides matching TRBD1. This CDR3 is built from 17 residues. Germline V gene sequence: CDR1 SGHTS, CDR2 YDEGEE. The trim removed 2 bases at V and 0 bases at J, leaving 10 bases unmatched. The CDR3 spells CASSLDRDRNMNTEAFF. In DNA, the CDR3 is TGTGCCAGCAGCTTAGATCGGGACAGAAACATGAACACTGAAGCTTTCTTT.

CDR3 sequence reads: CASSVVPGDQPQHF. CDR3 in DNA: TGTGCCAGCAGCGTAGTCCCAGGGGATCAGCCCCAGCATTTT. This sequence joins TRBV9 and TRBJ1-5, with D possibly matching TRBD1 (6 bases). The V end was cut by 0 bases, the J end by 5 bases, with 9 bases between. The CDR3 spans 14 residues. CDR1 is SGDLS, CDR2 YYNGEE, per germline.

This chain links TRBV19 with TRBJ1-4; D is unresolved. V shed 1 base and J shed 3 bases, with 9 bases lying between them. Germline CDR1 and CDR2: LNHDA and SQIVND (reference sequence). The CDR3 consists of 15 residues. Here the CDR3 reads CASSIGFAANEKLFF. The DNA for the CDR3 is TGTGCCAGTAGTATAGGCTTCGCGGCTAATGAAAAACTGTTTTTT. Drawing the rest from reference TRBV19 and TRBJ1-4, the complete variable domain is DGGITQSPKYLFRKEGQNVTLSCEQNLNHDAMYWYRQDPGQGLRLIYYSQIVNDFQKGDIAEGYSVSREKKESFPLTVTSAQKNPTAFYLCASSIGFAANEKLFFGSGTQLSVL.

This chain uses TRBV29-1 with TRBJ2-5; D remains ambiguous. The CDR3 is 12 residues long. V lost 4 bases to trimming and J lost 1 base, with 7 bases between them. Germline V gene sequence: CDR1 SQVTM, CDR2 ANQGSEA. In DNA form, the CDR3 reads TGCAGCGTTGCTAACAGCCAAGAGACCCAGTACTTC. Protein product: CSVANSQETQYF.

V and J are TRBV6-5 and TRBJ2-2; 8 bases match TRBD2. The trim removed 2 bases at V and 6 bases at J, leaving 8 bases unmatched. The CDR3 consists of 16 residues. Germline V gene sequence: CDR1 MNHEY, CDR2 SVGAGI. The chain's CDR3 is CASSYAAGEPAGELFF. The CDR3 coding sequence is TGTGCCAGCAGTTACGCAGCGGGAGAACCAGCCGGGGAGCTGTTTTTT.

The rearrangement uses TRBV19 and TRBJ1-1, with TRBD1 matching 7 bases. The CDR3 loop spans 14 amino acids. CDR1 and CDR2 from the germline V gene are LNHDA and SQIVND (reference sequence). J was trimmed by 0 bases and V by 4 bases; bases with no gene match: 2. Here the CDR3 DNA reads TGTGCCAGTAGTAAGACAGGGCTGAACACTGAAGCTTTCTTT. It is translated as CASSKTGLNTEAFF.

V and J are TRBV29-1 and TRBJ2-1; 10 nucleotides align to TRBD2. J gave up 8 bases and V 4 bases, and 14 bases lay outside the gene matches. This CDR3 comprises 16 residues. Germline V gene lookup returns CDR1 SQVTM and CDR2 ANQGSEA. CDR3 nucleotides: TGCAGCGTTGGGGGCGGAGAGCTAGCGGGAGAGTATGAGCAGTTCTTC. Translation gives CSVGGGELAGEYEQFF.

The chain combines TRBV5-5 with TRBJ2-3, with a weak D call TRBD1 (5 bases). The CDR3 is 14 residues long. Germline CDR1 and CDR2: SGHKS and YYEKEE (reference sequence). The V end lost 4 bases, the J end lost 6 bases, and 15 bases lay between the germline ends. CDR3 amino acids: CASSLEGVTDTQYF. DNA for the CDR3: TGTGCCAGCAGCCTGGAAGGGGTTACGGATACGCAGTATTTT.

This clone is a singleton in its sample. The chain carries TRBV10-3 and TRBJ1-5, with D unresolved. This CDR3 contains 12 residues. Trimming shortened V by 9 bases and J by 2 bases, and 8 bases separated the two germline ends. The germline V gene encodes CDR1 ENHRY and CDR2 SYGVKD. CDR3 in amino acids: CAIGRGNQPQHF. CDR3 sequence (DNA): TGTGCCATAGGCCGGGGCAATCAGCCCCAGCATTTT.

The chain joins TRBV7-8 to TRBJ2-7; no firm D call. The CDR3 totals 12 residues. Trimming pared 4 bases from V and 5 bases from J, leaving 9 bases between. The germline V gene encodes CDR1 SGHVS and CDR2 FQNEAQ. The CDR3 DNA is TGTGCCAGCAGCTCCTATGACAACGAGCAGTACTTC. This encodes CASSSYDNEQYF.

This clone was counted only a few times. The CDR3 protein is CASRQREGDYEQYF. The CDR3 DNA sequence: TGTGCCAGCCGGCAGCGGGAGGGCGACTACGAGCAGTACTTC. This rearrangement joins TRBV18 to TRBJ2-7; TRBD2 agrees at 10 bases. The CDR3 is made up of 14 amino acids. CDR1 KGHSH and CDR2 LQKENI come from the germline V gene. The J segment lost 3 bases and the V segment lost 8 bases, leaving 7 bases of the junction unmatched.

CDR3 nucleotide sequence: TGTGCCAGCAGTGAATATGGCGGGGTTCGGGCGGGGTATCACACCGGGGAGCTGTTTTTT. Translating gives CASSEYGGVRAGYHTGELFF. The chain combines TRBV2 with TRBJ2-2; D is perhaps TRBD2 (6 bases). Trimming took 2 bases from V and 3 from J, leaving 25 bases between them. This CDR3 is 20 amino acids long. The germline CDR1 and CDR2 sequences are SNHLY and FYNNEI.

The sample holds a few counts of this clone. The rearrangement uses TRBV2 and TRBJ1-4, with 7 bases aligning to TRBD1. Trimming took 7 bases from V and 7 from J; bases not matched to a gene: 9. The CDR3 consists of 14 residues. Germline CDR1 and CDR2: SNHLY and FYNNEI. The CDR3 sequence: CASTLQTGFEKLFF. As DNA, the CDR3 is TGTGCCAGCACTCTGCAGACAGGGTTTGAAAAACTGTTTTTT.

This clone was detected once. The rearrangement links TRBV2 to TRBJ1-4; possible D gene TRBD1, 6 bases. Trimming cost V 8 bases and J 2 bases, with 9 bases left between them. Germline V gives CDR1 SNHLY, CDR2 FYNNEI. This CDR3 has 13 residues. The CDR3 loop is CASHRDTNEKLFF. CDR3 DNA: TGTGCCAGCCACAGGGATACTAATGAAAAACTGTTTTTT.

The rearrangement uses TRBV5-5 and TRBJ2-7, with TRBD1 identical over 9 bases. Germline V gives CDR1 SGHKS, CDR2 YYEKEE (reference sequence). The ends lost 0 bases at V and 4 bases at J; junction bases unmatched: 8. The length of the CDR3 is 16 residues. CDR3 nucleotide sequence: TGTGCCAGCAGCTTGGGACCGGGACAGGGCTTGTACGAGCAGTACTTC. It specifies CASSLGPGQGLYEQYF.

The chain links TRBV28 to TRBJ1-1; a weak D match, TRBD1 (6 bases). The CDR3 extends over 15 amino acids. The germline V gene encodes CDR1 MDHEN and CDR2 SYDVKM. Trimming removed 5 bases at V and 6 bases at J, with 19 bases between. The CDR3 reads CASSPSGVLESEAFF. CDR3 sequence (DNA): TGTGCCAGCAGTCCTTCAGGGGTACTTGAATCTGAAGCTTTCTTT.

J is TRBJ2-7 and V is TRBV5-5; 8 nucleotides match TRBD2. The CDR3 covers 15 residues. Germline CDR1 and CDR2: SGHKS and YYEKEE (reference sequence). V shed 3 bases and J 5 bases; nucleotides not matched to a gene: 10. The CDR3 nucleotides read TGTGCCAGCAGCTCCATCGGACTAGCCAACCACGAGCAGTACTTC. Its translation: CASSSIGLANHEQYF.

The chain joins TRBV29-1 to TRBJ1-1; D remains unclear. The CDR3 sequence is 12 residues long. The V gene's germline CDR1 is SQVTM and CDR2 ANQGSEA. The CDR3: CRIVTPGTEAFF. CDR3 bases: TGCAGGATTGTCACGCCCGGGACTGAAGCTTTCTTT.

This clone was observed a single time. V and J are TRBV19 and TRBJ1-1, with 8 bases identical to TRBD1. CDR3 length: 13 amino acids. Germline-derived CDR1 and CDR2 are LNHDA and SQIVND (reference sequence). J was trimmed by 5 bases and V by 5 bases; bases with no gene match: 4. The CDR3 bases are TGTGCCAGTAGTCAGGGGGCGGTTACTGAAGCTTTCTTT. Protein product: CASSQGAVTEAFF.

The V and J genes are TRBV7-9 and TRBJ1-1; 8 nucleotides line up with TRBD1. The CDR3 has 17 residues. Per the germline V gene, CDR1 is SEHNR and CDR2 is FQNEAQ (reference sequence). The V gene end was trimmed by 5 bases and the J gene end by 7 bases; junction bases not matched to a gene: 18. The DNA of the CDR3 is TGTGCCAGCAGCCAAATACAACTAGACAGGGGCAGGAATGAAGCTTTCTTT. Amino acids: CASSQIQLDRGRNEAFF.